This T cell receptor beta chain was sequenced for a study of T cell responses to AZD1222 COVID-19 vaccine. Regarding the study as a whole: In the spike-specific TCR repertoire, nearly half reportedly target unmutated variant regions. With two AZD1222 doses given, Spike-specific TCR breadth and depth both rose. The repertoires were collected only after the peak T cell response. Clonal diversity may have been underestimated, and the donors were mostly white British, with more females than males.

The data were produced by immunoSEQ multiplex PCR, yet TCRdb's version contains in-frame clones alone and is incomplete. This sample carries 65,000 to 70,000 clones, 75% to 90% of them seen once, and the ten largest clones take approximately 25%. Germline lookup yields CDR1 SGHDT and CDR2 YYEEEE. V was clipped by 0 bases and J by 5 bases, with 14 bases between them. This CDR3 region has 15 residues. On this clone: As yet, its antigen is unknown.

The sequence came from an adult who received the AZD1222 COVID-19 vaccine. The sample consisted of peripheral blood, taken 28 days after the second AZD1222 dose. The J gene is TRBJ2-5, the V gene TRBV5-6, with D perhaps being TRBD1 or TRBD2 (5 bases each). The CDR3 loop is CASSLEMRGEETQYF. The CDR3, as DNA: TGTGCCAGCAGCTTGGAGATGCGAGGGGAGGAGACCCAGTACTTC.